These 30 T cell receptor beta chains share one sample of origin, sequenced in a study of blood T cells in healthy people across ages. Alongside a J-beta primer mix, a sample-barcoded 5' primer served in a second PCR lasting about 7 to 12 cycles. A single record per CDR3 protein comes from TCRdb applying MiXCR to the 5' RACE reads. The sample has some 1.6 million distinct CDR3 sequences; about 32% are singletons. The sample comprised blood. The receptors stem from a woman under 40 in good health.

This clonotype has just a few counts. The chain combines TRBV5-1 with TRBJ2-7, with D possibly being TRBD1 or TRBD2 (5 bases each). V gave up 4 bases and J gave up 6 bases, with 17 bases separating them. This CDR3 has 14 residues. CDR1 and CDR2 (germline): SGHRS, YFSETQ. CDR3 residues: CASSPGPALSEQYF. In DNA, the CDR3 is TGCGCCAGCAGCCCGGGACCAGCCCTCAGCGAGCAGTACTTC.

This clonotype was counted between two and nine times. V and J are TRBV7-3 and TRBJ2-3; TRBD2 agrees at 16 bases. CDR1 is SGHTA and CDR2 is FQGTGA in the germline V gene. The V and J ends lost 1 base and 1 base, in that order; junction bases with no gene match: 2. The CDR3 is 18 amino acids. The CDR3 coding sequence is TGTGCCAGCAGCTTAATGGGACTAGCGGGGGGGCGCACAGATACGCAGTATTTT. It translates to CASSLMGLAGGRTDTQYF.

The chain employs TRBV7-6 and TRBJ2-7, with D perhaps TRBD2 (6 bases). The germline V and J ends were trimmed by 5 bases and 3 bases, with 17 bases remaining between them. Germline lookup yields CDR1 SGHVS and CDR2 FNYEAQ. The CDR3 is made up of 15 amino acids. The CDR3 loop reads CASSPLASGGYEQYF. In nucleotides, the CDR3 is TGTGCCAGCAGCCCCCTAGCGTCTGGGGGCTACGAGCAGTACTTC.

The V and J genes are TRBV20-1 and TRBJ2-5; tentatively, D is TRBD1 (6 bases). Per germline, CDR1 DFQATT and CDR2 SNEGSKA (reference sequence). V was clipped by 5 bases and J by 1 base, with 8 bases between them. This CDR3 is built from 12 residues. The CDR3 sequence: CSADRLQETQYF. CDR3 DNA: TGCAGTGCTGACAGGCTCCAAGAGACCCAGTACTTC.

This chain links TRBV3-1 with TRBJ2-1; D uncertain. The CDR3 covers 11 residues. Germline V gene data show CDR1 as LGHDT and CDR2 as YNNKEL (reference sequence). The V end lost 2 bases, the J end lost 9 bases, and 5 bases lay between the germline ends. For the CDR3, the DNA is TGTGCCAGCAGCCAAATGCGTGAGCAGTTCTTC. Residues: CASSQMREQFF.

V gene TRBV10-3 combines with J gene TRBJ2-7, with D hard to call. The CDR3 extends over 16 amino acids. Germline V gives CDR1 ENHRY, CDR2 SYGVKD. Trimming pared 3 bases from V and 7 bases from J, leaving 22 bases between. The CDR3 DNA reads as TGTGCCATCAGTGACCCCGGTGGGCTATACTACAATGAGCAGTACTTC. It translates to CAISDPGGLYYNEQYF.

CDR3 residues: CASSLVPSGSRETQYF. CDR3 DNA: TGTGCCAGCAGCTTAGTGCCTAGCGGGAGTCGGGAGACCCAGTACTTC. The chain combines TRBV13 with TRBJ2-5, with TRBD2 matching over 10 bases. CDR1 and CDR2 (germline): PRHDT, FYEKMQ (reference sequence). J gave up 5 bases and V 1 base, and 7 bases lay outside the gene matches. The CDR3 is 16 residues long.

The V call is TRBV28, the J call TRBJ1-1; D gene ambiguous. The CDR3 sequence is 14 residues long. Trimming stripped 5 bases from V and 1 base from J, with 11 bases between. Germline V CDR1 and CDR2: MDHEN, SYDVKM. The CDR3 spells CASSGPARNTEAFF. In DNA, the CDR3 is TGTGCCAGCAGTGGACCAGCCAGGAACACTGAAGCTTTCTTT.

This clonotype was picked up a small number of times. The chain uses TRBV9 and TRBJ2-7; D is perhaps TRBD2 (6 bases). The CDR3 is 14 residues long. Per the germline V gene, CDR1 is SGDLS and CDR2 is YYNGEE. Trimming cost V 3 bases and J 5 bases, with 15 bases left between them. The CDR3 coding sequence is TGTGCCAGCAGCGCCGGGACTGGCGCCCACGAGCAGTACTTC. Protein sequence: CASSAGTGAHEQYF.

This clonotype turned up a few times. The V gene is TRBV30, the J gene TRBJ2-2; 9 bases map to TRBD1. V was clipped by 3 bases and J by 4 bases; unmatched bases: 3. The CDR3 sequence is 14 residues long. Germline V gives CDR1 GTSNPN, CDR2 SVGIG (reference sequence). The chain's CDR3 is CAWSRTGVTGELFF. The CDR3 DNA is TGTGCCTGGAGCAGGACAGGGGTCACCGGGGAGCTGTTTTTT.

This clonotype was seen ten or more times. This chain joins TRBV4-1 and TRBJ2-5; 9 bases match TRBD1. J was trimmed by 5 bases and V by 3 bases; bases with no gene match: 10. Germline lookup yields CDR1 MGHRA and CDR2 YSYEKL. The CDR3 has 16 residues. CDR3 amino acids: CASSQDRGDLWETQYF. The CDR3 DNA sequence: TGCGCCAGCAGCCAGGACAGGGGCGACCTATGGGAGACCCAGTACTTC.

V and J are TRBV24-1 and TRBJ2-1; D is unclear. This CDR3 contains 14 residues. Germline V gives CDR1 KGHDR, CDR2 SFDVKD. The V gene lost 4 bases and the J gene lost 10 bases, with 16 bases spanning the gap. The CDR3 coding sequence is TGTGCCACCAGTGACCCCCGACAAGAAGACGAGCAGTTCTTC. It translates to CATSDPRQEDEQFF.

The J gene is TRBJ2-7, the V gene TRBV7-9, with D perhaps TRBD1 (6 bases). Per germline, CDR1 SEHNR and CDR2 FQNEAQ (reference sequence). Trimming took off 10 bases at V and 1 base at J, with 23 bases between the two ends. This CDR3 has 16 residues. CDR3 coding DNA: TGTGCCAACAGTTCGACGCATGCGACAGGTTCCTACGAGCAGTACTTC. Its protein product is CANSSTHATGSYEQYF. The full variable domain, rest sourced from reference TRBV7-9 and TRBJ2-7, is DTGVSQNPRHKITKRGQNVTFRCDPISEHNRLYWYRQTLGQGPEFLTYFQNEAQLEKSRLLSDRFSAERPKGSFSTLEIQRTEQGDSAMYLCANSSTHATGSYEQYFGPGTRLTVT.

Only one count was recorded for this clonotype. A much larger clone differs from this one at a single base, so this may be a read error. The J gene is TRBJ2-7, the V gene TRBV29-1; 10 positions match TRBD1. The ends lost 4 bases at V and 6 bases at J; junction bases unmatched: 9. The CDR3 runs 14 residues. Germline V CDR1 and CDR2: SQVTM, ANQGSEA. CDR3 protein: CSVGVDRGTCEQYF. In nucleotides, the CDR3 is TGCAGCGTTGGGGTGGACAGGGGGACCTGCGAGCAGTACTTC.

Concerning this clonotype itself: This may be a read error, as it is one base from a much larger clone. The gene calls are TRBV29-1 and TRBJ2-3, with a tentative D call TRBD2 (7 bases). Germline CDR1 is SQVTM and CDR2 is ANQGSEA. This CDR3 region has 13 residues. Trimming removed 6 bases from V and 5 bases from J, with 15 bases in between. The DNA for the CDR3 is TGCAGCGTGGCGGGGGCAGCGGGAGATACGCAGTATTTT. This gives the protein CSVAGAAGDTQYF.

V and J are TRBV19 and TRBJ2-7; 7 bases align to TRBD2. The CDR3 length is 15 residues. The germline V gene has CDR1 LNHDA and CDR2 SQIVND (reference sequence). The J segment lost 0 bases and the V segment lost 4 bases, leaving 6 bases of the junction unmatched. The CDR3 bases are TGTGCCAGTAGTAAGTCAGCGGGGAGCTCCTACGAGCAGTACTTC. Translating it yields CASSKSAGSSYEQYF.

A few counts support this clonotype. The rearrangement links TRBV2 to TRBJ2-1, with 8 bases aligning to TRBD1. CDR3 length: 14 residues. The germline V gene has CDR1 SNHLY and CDR2 FYNNEI. Trimming cost V 7 bases and J 6 bases; bases outside gene matches: 8. CDR3 residues: CASTGTGAANEQFF. The CDR3 coding sequence is TGTGCCAGCACGGGGACAGGAGCAGCCAATGAGCAGTTCTTC. The full variable domain, with the rest looked up from reference TRBV2 and TRBJ2-1, is EPEVTQTPSHQVTQMGQEVILRCVPISNHLYFYWYRQILGQKVEFLVSFYNNEISEKSEIFDDQFSVERPDGSNFTLKIRSTKLEDSAMYFCASTGTGAANEQFFGPGTRLTVL.

This chain uses TRBV5-8 with TRBJ2-6; TRBD2 is a possible D gene (5 bases). Germline assignment: CDR1 SGHTS and CDR2 YDEGEE. The CDR3 length is 16 residues. The V end was cut by 3 bases, the J end by 3 bases, with 13 bases between. CDR3 nucleotides: TGTGCCAGCAGCTGGGGAGTTCTGCTTGGGGCCAACGTCCTGACTTTC. It translates to CASSWGVLLGANVLTF.

As concerns this clonotype: The junction and the germline gene differ at one end; a read error may be behind it. J is TRBJ2-1 and V is TRBV7-8; 12 positions match TRBD2. The CDR3 contains 19 residues. Germline V CDR1 and CDR2: SGHVS, FQNEAQ. CDR3 protein: CASSLATSGRRVRVGEQFF. In DNA form, the CDR3 reads TGTGCCAGCAGCCTAGCGACTAGCGGGAGACGGGTTCGCGTAGGTGAGCAGTTCTTC.

CDR3 DNA sequence: TGTGCCAGCAGTTCATCGACAGGTCACGCTGCCCACGAGCAGTACTTC. Amino acids: CASSSSTGHAAHEQYF. J is TRBJ2-7 and V is TRBV27; TRBD1 might be the D (6 bases). The CDR3 is 16 residues long. The V gene lost 4 bases and the J gene lost 5 bases, with 21 bases spanning the gap. CDR1 MNHEY and CDR2 SMNVEV come from the germline V gene (reference sequence).

This sequence joins TRBV4-1 and TRBJ2-7; 7 nucleotides agree with TRBD1. The J call may be incorrect, as the DNA end agrees better with TRBJ2-5. Germline V lookup: CDR1 MGHRA, CDR2 YSYEKL. CDR3 size: 15 residues. CDR3 loop: CASSPRDSRPETQYF. CDR3 DNA: TGCGCCAGCAGCCCTCGGGACAGTAGACCGGAGACCCAGTACTTC.

This clonotype was seen only a few times. Written as DNA, the CDR3 is TGTGCCAGCAGCTTAGTGGGCAGCGTTCGAGAAACTGAAGCTTTCTTT. Its protein is CASSLVGSVRETEAFF. The chain couples TRBV7-9 to TRBJ1-1; no clear D. This CDR3 has 16 residues. Per the germline V gene, CDR1 is SEHNR and CDR2 is FQNEAQ (reference sequence). Trimming left V 1 base short and J 5 bases short, with 17 bases between. Full variable domain (missing parts from reference TRBV7-9 and TRBJ1-1): DTGVSQNPRHKITKRGQNVTFRCDPISEHNRLYWYRQTLGQGPEFLTYFQNEAQLEKSRLLSDRFSAERPKGSFSTLEIQRTEQGDSAMYLCASSLVGSVRETEAFFGQGTRLTVV.

The rearrangement uses TRBV12-3 or TRBV12-4 and TRBJ2-1, with unresolved D. The V end was cut by 5 bases, the J end by 2 bases, with 10 bases between. This CDR3 is 14 amino acids long. The CDR3 here is CASSVSTPYNEQFF. The CDR3 DNA follows: TGTGCCAGCAGTGTTTCTACCCCCTACAATGAGCAGTTCTTC.

The genes are TRBV15 and TRBJ2-1; TRBD1 aligns across 7 bases. With V trimmed by 8 bases and J by 1 base, 11 bases remained unmatched. Germline V CDR1 and CDR2: LNHNV, YYDKDF (reference sequence). CDR3 length equals 16 residues. The DNA of the CDR3 is TGTGCCACCCGTTTGGGGACAGCCGATTCCTACAATGAGCAGTTCTTC. Amino acid sequence: CATRLGTADSYNEQFF. The variable domain in full, with the rest retrieved from reference TRBV15 and TRBJ2-1, is DAMVIQNPRYQVTQFGKPVTLSCSQTLNHNVMYWYQQKSSQAPKLLFHYYDKDFNNEADTPDNFQSRRPNTSFCFLDIRSPGLGDTAMYLCATRLGTADSYNEQFFGPGTRLTVL.

CDR3 in amino acids: CASRLRTVNYGYTF. The CDR3 nucleotides read TGTGCCAGCAGGTTAAGGACAGTTAACTATGGCTACACCTTC. The chain employs TRBV21-1 and TRBJ1-2. TRBV21-1 is deemed a pseudogene. The CDR3 extends over 14 amino acids.

Points on this clonotype: At one end the junction does not follow the germline gene, possibly because of a read error. The chain uses TRBV5-1 and TRBJ2-1, with D tentatively TRBD1 or TRBD2 (5 bases each). Germline CDR1 SGHRS, CDR2 YFSETQ. The length of the CDR3 is 15 residues. DNA of the CDR3: TGCGCCAGCGGCTTCGGGGCCTATCCGAGCAATGAGCAGTTCTTC. It yields the protein CASGFGAYPSNEQFF.

V usage is TRBV29-1 and J usage is TRBJ2-1; a possible D gene is TRBD2 (7 bases). This CDR3 contains 13 residues. V was clipped by 5 bases and J by 3 bases, with 11 bases between them. Germline lookup yields CDR1 SQVTM and CDR2 ANQGSEA. As DNA, the CDR3 is TGCAGCGTTACAGGGACTAACTACAATGAGCAGTTCTTC. Encoded protein: CSVTGTNYNEQFF.

This chain uses TRBV9 with TRBJ1-5, with a possible D match to TRBD1 (5 bases). The CDR3 totals 13 residues. Looked up from germline, CDR1 is SGDLS and CDR2 is YYNGEE. The V end was cut by 3 bases, the J end by 7 bases, with 11 bases between. CDR3 loop: CASSGQEGQPQHF. CDR3 coding DNA: TGTGCCAGCAGCGGGCAGGAGGGGCAGCCCCAGCATTTT.

Note on this clonotype: A read error is possible here, since a much larger clone lies one base away. The CDR3 DNA follows: TGTGCCAGCAGCCAAGAAGCCGACGGGGGATACGACCAGTACTTC. It encodes CASSQEADGGYDQYF. The chain employs TRBV4-2 and TRBJ2-7, with D possibly being TRBD2 (6 bases). There are 15 residues in the CDR3. The germline CDR1 and CDR2 sequences are LGHNA and YNFKEQ.

This clonotype was seen ten or more times. The chain uses TRBV20-1 and TRBJ2-7, with TRBD2 as a possible D gene (6 bases). In germline, CDR1 is DFQATT, CDR2 SNEGSKA (reference sequence). The CDR3 spans 13 residues. V dropped 6 bases and J dropped 2 bases, with 14 bases sitting between them. The CDR3, as DNA: TGCAGTGCGCTACGGGAGAAGCCCTACGAGCAGTACTTC. Amino acid sequence: CSALREKPYEQYF.